This is a list of T cell receptor beta chains from one sample in a study of T-cell reconstitution after alpha-beta-depleted transplantation in children. TCRdb ran MiXCR on the PCR reads and lists one entry per CDR3 protein. Of hundreds of thousands of distinct CDR3 sequences in the sample, 15% to 20% are singletons; the top ten hold around 41%. The source material was PBMCs, mostly from graft donor cells, sampled 360 days after TCRalphabeta/CD19-depleted stem cell transplant. The origin of the receptors is a male patient aged 2-15 years who had a stem cell transplant for acute lymphoblastic leukemia, so the T cells may come from the graft donor. The CDR3 runs from the conserved cysteine through the conserved F or W. Fields, in order: clone size, V gene, D gene, J gene, CDR3 DNA, CDR3 protein. A D gene is named only where the DNA matches it firmly. A clone size is listed for some rows: how often the clone was seen (once, few, many), or a class if it is expanded.

>.|TRBV7-8|TRBD2|TRBJ2-3
TGTGCCAGCAGCGGTTTAGCGGGACTCCAAGAGGGGGGCCCAGATACGCAGTATTTT
CASSGLAGLQEGGPDTQYF
>few|TRBV7-2|.|TRBJ2-1
TGTGCCAGCAGAAACAGGGTCCTCGATGAGCAGTTCTTC
CASRNRVLDEQFF
>.|TRBV5-1|TRBD2|TRBJ2-5
TGCGCCAGCAACGCGGGACTAGCGGGGTTAGAGACCCAGTACTTC
CASNAGLAGLETQYF
>.|TRBV10-3|TRBD1|TRBJ1-2
TGTGCCATCAGTGAGTCATGGTCAGGGGGTGACGATGGCTACACCTTC
CAISESWSGGDDGYTF
>few|TRBV18|.|TRBJ1-1
TGTGCCAGCTCACCCAACGGGATGAACACTGAAGCTTTCTTT
CASSPNGMNTEAFF
>.|TRBV4-1|.|TRBJ1-2
TGCGCCAGCAGTCGGCCGGGTGGGGGCGATGGTTATGGCTACACCTTC
CASSRPGGGDGYGYTF
>few|TRBV7-2|.|TRBJ2-2
TGTGCCAGCAGCTTAGCGGGACCACGGAACACCGGGGAGCTGTTTTTT
CASSLAGPRNTGELFF
>.|TRBV12-3/TRBV12-4|.|TRBJ2-1
TGTGCCAGCAGTTTTGATGAGTCCTACAATGAGCAGTTCTTC
CASSFDESYNEQFF
>.|TRBV6-5|TRBD1|TRBJ1-5
TGTGCCAGCAGTTACGGGGACAGGGACTTGTGGCCCCAGCATTTT
CASSYGDRDLWPQHF
>few|TRBV5-1|.|TRBJ2-7
TGCGCCAGCAGCTTGTTAGGAAACTACGAGCAGTACTTC
CASSLLGNYEQYF
>few|TRBV28|.|TRBJ1-2
TGTGCCAGCAGCCCCTCCGGGACGGCCGTCTATGGCTACACCTTC
CASSPSGTAVYGYTF
>.|TRBV27|TRBD2|TRBJ2-3
TGTGCCAGCAGCCCACACGGGAGACTAGCGGGAGATACGCAGTATTTT
CASSPHGRLAGDTQYF
>.|TRBV9|.|TRBJ2-7
TGTGCCAGCAGCGTAGCGGCAGGGCAATCCTACGAGCAGTACTTC
CASSVAAGQSYEQYF
>.|TRBV5-1|.|TRBJ2-7
TGCGCCAGCAGCCCCGGGAGAATTACCTACGAGCAGTACTTC
CASSPGRITYEQYF
>.|TRBV20-1|TRBD1|TRBJ2-1
TGCAGTTTGACCCGAACCGGGACAGGGGGACTAGGCTACAATGAGCAGTTCTTC
CSLTRTGTGGLGYNEQFF